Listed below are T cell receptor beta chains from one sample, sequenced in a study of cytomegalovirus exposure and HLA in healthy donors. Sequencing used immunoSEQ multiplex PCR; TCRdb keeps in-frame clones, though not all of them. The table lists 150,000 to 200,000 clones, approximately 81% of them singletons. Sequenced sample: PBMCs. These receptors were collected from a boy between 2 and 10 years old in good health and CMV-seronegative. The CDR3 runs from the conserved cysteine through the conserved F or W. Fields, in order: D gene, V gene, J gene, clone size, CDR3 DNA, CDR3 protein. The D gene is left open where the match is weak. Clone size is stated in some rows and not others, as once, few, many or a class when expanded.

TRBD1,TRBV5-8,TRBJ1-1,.,TGTGCCAGCAGCTTGGCGCCCTGGGACAGTCAAAGGAACACTGAAGCTTTCTTT,CASSLAPWDSQRNTEAFF
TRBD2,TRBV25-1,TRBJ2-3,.,TGTGCCAGCAGTGCAAAACTAGCGGGAGCCACAGATACGCAGTATTTT,CASSAKLAGATDTQYF
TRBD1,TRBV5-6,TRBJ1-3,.,TGTGCCAGCAGCTTGGGGACAGGGCCATCCTCTGGAAACACCATATATTTT,CASSLGTGPSSGNTIYF
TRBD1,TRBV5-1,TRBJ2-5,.,TGCGCCAGCTCTTCTTGGGACAGACAAGAGACCCAGTACTTC,CASSSWDRQETQYF
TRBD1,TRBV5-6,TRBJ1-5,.,TGTGCCAGCAGCGTTGGGGACAGGGGGAATCAGCCCCAGCATTTT,CASSVGDRGNQPQHF
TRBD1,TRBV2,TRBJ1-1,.,TGTGCCAGCAGTGAGGGCAGGGGGTACACTGAAGCTTTCTTT,CASSEGRGYTEAFF
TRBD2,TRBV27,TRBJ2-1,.,TGTGCCAGCAGGGTAGCGGGAGAAGCCAATGAGCAGTTCTTC,CASRVAGEANEQFF
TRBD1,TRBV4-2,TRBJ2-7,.,TGTGCCAGCAGCCAAGAAGGAAGGGGGCAAATCTACGAGCAGTACTTC,CASSQEGRGQIYEQYF
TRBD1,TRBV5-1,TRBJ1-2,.,TGCGCCAGCAGCCCAACCGACAGGGGCGTAGTGTATGGCTACACCTTC,CASSPTDRGVVYGYTF
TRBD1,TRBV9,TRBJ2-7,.,TGTGCCAGCAGCACGGGTGCAGGGGGTCCCTACGAGCAGTACTTC,CASSTGAGGPYEQYF
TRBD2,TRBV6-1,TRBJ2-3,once,TGTGCCAGCAGTGAACTAGCGGACACAGATACGCAGTATTTT,CASSELADTDTQYF
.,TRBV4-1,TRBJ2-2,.,TGCGCCAGCAGCCAAGTATCGACTCACGCGAACACCGGGGAGCTGTTTTTT,CASSQVSTHANTGELFF
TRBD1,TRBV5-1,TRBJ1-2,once,TGCGCCAGCAGCTTGGGGGACAGCGCTTATGGCTACACCTTC,CASSLGDSAYGYTF
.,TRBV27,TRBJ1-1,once,TGTGCCAGCAGTTTAGTAGCAGGACGGGGCACTGAAGCTTTCTTT,CASSLVAGRGTEAFF
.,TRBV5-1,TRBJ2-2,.,TGCGCCAGCAGCCCCATACGCCGGGACTCGTACACCGGGGAGCTGTTTTTT,CASSPIRRDSYTGELFF
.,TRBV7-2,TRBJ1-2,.,TGTGCCAGCAGCTTAGCGCCTATACAGGGCTTCTACACCTTC,CASSLAPIQGFYTF
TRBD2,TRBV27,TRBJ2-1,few,TGTGCCAGCAGTTTTCTAGCGGGAGACTACAATGAGCAGTTCTTC,CASSFLAGDYNEQFF
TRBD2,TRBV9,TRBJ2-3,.,TGTGCCAGCAGCGGAATACTAGCGGGGGGGAGCGGAGATACGCAGTATTTT,CASSGILAGGSGDTQYF
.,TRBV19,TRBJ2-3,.,TGTGCCAGTAGTATCCGCCGGGACTCAGATACGCAGTATTTT,CASSIRRDSDTQYF
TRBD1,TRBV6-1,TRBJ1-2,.,TGTGCCAGCATTATTTCGACAGGGGCAAACTATGGCTACACCTTC,CASIISTGANYGYTF
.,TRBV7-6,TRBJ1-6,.,TGTGCCAGCAGCCTACACAGGCCGAGGACTAATTCACCCCTCCACTTT,CASSLHRPRTNSPLHF
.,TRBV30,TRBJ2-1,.,TGTGCCTGGACTAGCCCGAGGAATGAGCAGTTCTTC,CAWTSPRNEQFF
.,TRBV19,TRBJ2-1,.,TGTGCCAGTAGTGAAGGTAGCGGAGACAATGAGCAGTTCTTC,CASSEGSGDNEQFF
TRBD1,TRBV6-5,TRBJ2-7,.,TGTGCCAGCAGTTACTCGAGTCCAGGGGGTTACGAGCAGTACTTC,CASSYSSPGGYEQYF
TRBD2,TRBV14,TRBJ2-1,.,TGTGCCAGCCCACAACAAGGGACTAGCGGGAGGACCAGCAATGAGCAGTTCTTC,CASPQQGTSGRTSNEQFF
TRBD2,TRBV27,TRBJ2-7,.,TGTGCCAGCAGTTTAATGGGAGGGCTCGAGCAGTACTTC,CASSLMGGLEQYF
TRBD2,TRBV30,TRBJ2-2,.,TGTGCCTGGGCAGGACTAGCGGTAATTGGGGAGCTGTTTTTT,CAWAGLAVIGELFF
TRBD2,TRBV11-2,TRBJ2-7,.,TGTGCCAGCAGCAGACTAGCGGATTACGAGCAGTACTTC,CASSRLADYEQYF
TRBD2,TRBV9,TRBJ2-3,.,TGTGCCAGCAGCGCAAGGCGGGAGAGATTAGATACGCAGTATTTT,CASSARRERLDTQYF
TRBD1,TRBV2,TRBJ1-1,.,TGTGCCAGCAGTTTGACAGGGTCCGGAAAAAGGGAAGCTTTCTTT,CASSLTGSGKREAFF
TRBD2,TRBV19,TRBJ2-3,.,TGTGCCAGTAGTATTTTAGCGGGAGGGAGCACAGATACGCAGTATTTT,CASSILAGGSTDTQYF
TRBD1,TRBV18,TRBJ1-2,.,TGTGCCAGCTCACCAGGAGTAGGACAGGGCTATGGCTACACCTTC,CASSPGVGQGYGYTF
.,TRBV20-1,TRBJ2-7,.,TGCAGTGCTAGTGGGAGTTACGAGCAGTACTTC,CSASGSYEQYF
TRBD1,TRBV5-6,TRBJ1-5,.,TGTGCCAGCAGCTTGGGGGACAGGGAGCAGCCCCAGCATTTT,CASSLGDREQPQHF
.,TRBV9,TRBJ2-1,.,TGTGCCAGCAGCATATCTAGCGAACCTCACAATGAGCAGTTCTTC,CASSISSEPHNEQFF
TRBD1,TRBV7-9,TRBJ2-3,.,TGTGCCAGCAGCCCCCGGACAGGGCACACAGATACGCAGTATTTT,CASSPRTGHTDTQYF
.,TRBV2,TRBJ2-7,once,TGTGCCAGCAGTGAAGAAGCCACCTTATACGAGCAGTACTTC,CASSEEATLYEQYF
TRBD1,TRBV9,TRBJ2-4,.,TGTGCCAGCAGCGTAGCGCAGGGGGCGCAGAACATTCAGTACTTC,CASSVAQGAQNIQYF
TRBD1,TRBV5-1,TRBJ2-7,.,TGCGCCAGCAGCCCGGGACAGGCTAACTACGAGCAGTACTTC,CASSPGQANYEQYF
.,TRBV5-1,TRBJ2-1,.,TGCGCCAGCAGCCTCGACCCCCGGGGTAATGAGCAGTTCTTC,CASSLDPRGNEQFF
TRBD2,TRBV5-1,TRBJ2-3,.,TGCGCCAGCAGCCCGACTAGCGGAACAGATACGCAGTATTTT,CASSPTSGTDTQYF
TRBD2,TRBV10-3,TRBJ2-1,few,TGTGCCATCAGATCTAGCGGGAGTGGTAATGAGCAGTTCTTC,CAIRSSGSGNEQFF
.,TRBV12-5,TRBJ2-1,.,TGTGCTAGTGGTTTGGTAGTGGGAGACTACAATGAGCAGTTCTTC,CASGLVVGDYNEQFF
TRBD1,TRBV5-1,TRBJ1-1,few,TGCGCCAGCAGCACCCAGGGGGGCACTGAAGCTTTCTTT,CASSTQGGTEAFF
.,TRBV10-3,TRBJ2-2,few,TGTGCCATCAGGACTAACACCGGGGAGCTGTTTTTT,CAIRTNTGELFF
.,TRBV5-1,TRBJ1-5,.,TGCGCCAGCAGCTTTGAGGGGGGGAGCAATCAGCCCCAGCATTTT,CASSFEGGSNQPQHF
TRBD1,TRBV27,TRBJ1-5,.,TGTGCCAGCAGTCCCTCCCTAGGCAGGGGGCCTCCTTATAGCAATCAGCCCCAGCATTTT,CASSPSLGRGPPYSNQPQHF
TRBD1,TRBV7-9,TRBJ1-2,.,TGTGCCAGCAGCCGCACAGGGGGCGGTGGCTACACCTTC,CASSRTGGGGYTF
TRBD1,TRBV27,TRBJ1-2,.,TGTGCCAGCAGGGACAGGCTTAACTATGGCTACACCTTC,CASRDRLNYGYTF
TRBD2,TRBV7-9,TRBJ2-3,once,TGTGCCAGCACCTCTAGCGGGGGCACAGATACGCAGTATTTT,CASTSSGGTDTQYF
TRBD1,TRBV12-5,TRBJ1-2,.,TGTGCTAGTGGTCCTCGGGACAGGGTTCTTGGCTACACCTTC,CASGPRDRVLGYTF
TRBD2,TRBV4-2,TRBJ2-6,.,TGTGCCAGCAGCCAAGAAGGGCGGGTCTGGGCGGGGGGCTCTGGGGCCAACGTCCTGACTTTC,CASSQEGRVWAGGSGANVLTF
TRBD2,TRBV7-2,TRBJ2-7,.,TGTGCCAGCAGCCAGAGACTAGCGCGACACGAGCAGTACTTC,CASSQRLARHEQYF
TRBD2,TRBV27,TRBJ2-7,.,TGTGCCAGCAGTTTCGACCGGGAGGACGAGCAGTACTTC,CASSFDREDEQYF
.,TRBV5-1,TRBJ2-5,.,TGCGCCAGCAGCTTGGATAGTAGCCAACCCCCCCGGGGCCAGTACTTC,CASSLDSSQPPRGQYF
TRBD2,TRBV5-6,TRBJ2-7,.,TGTGCCAGCAGCTTAGGTGGGGGAGGGGCCGACTACGAGCAGTACTTC,CASSLGGGGADYEQYF
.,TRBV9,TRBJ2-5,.,TGTGCCAGCAGCGTAGGGGGGGAGGAGACCCAGTACTTC,CASSVGGEETQYF
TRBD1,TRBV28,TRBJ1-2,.,TGTGCCAGCAGTAACCGGGACAGGGATGGCTACACCTTC,CASSNRDRDGYTF
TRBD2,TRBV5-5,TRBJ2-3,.,TGTGCCAGCAGCTTGGTGGCGGGAGGGCGCACAGATACGCAGTATTTT,CASSLVAGGRTDTQYF
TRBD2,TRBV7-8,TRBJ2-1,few,TGTGCCAGCAGCTTAACCGGAGCTTGGTCAGCGGGAGGATATGGTGAGCAGTTCTTC,CASSLTGAWSAGGYGEQFF